This T cell receptor (beta chain) was captured by sequencing in a study of cytomegalovirus exposure and HLA in healthy donors. The CDR3 totals 14 residues. The germline CDR1 and CDR2 sequences are LNHDA and SQIVND (reference sequence). The V and J ends lost 2 bases and 7 bases respectively, with 12 bases between them. General study results and limits: When presence/absence was analysed, sequencing depth was taken to be roughly uniform across donors. A classifier reportedly called cytomegalovirus status with high sensitivity and specificity.

This clone was detected once. Its matching antigen is unknown. A multiplex PCR was run with 60 Vbeta primers and 13 Jbeta primers. Here immunoSEQ multiplex PCR was the method, and the copy in TCRdb shows in-frame clones only, minus some. The repertoire holds around 150,000 clones, with around 80% as singletons. The TCR was taken from a man aged 25 to 40 in good health and CMV-seronegative. The sample consisted of PBMCs. The rearrangement joins TRBV19 to TRBJ1-5; D call uncertain. The CDR3 DNA reads as TGTGCCAGTAGTATAACCGGGGAAGGACAGCCCCAGCATTTT. Protein sequence: CASSITGEGQPQHF.